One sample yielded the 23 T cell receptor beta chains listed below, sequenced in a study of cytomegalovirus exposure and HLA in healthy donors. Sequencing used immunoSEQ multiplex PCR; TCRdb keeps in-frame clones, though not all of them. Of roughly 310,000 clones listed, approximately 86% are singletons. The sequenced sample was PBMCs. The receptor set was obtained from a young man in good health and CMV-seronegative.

The CDR3 loop is CASSLTGQRGGSYNEQFF. DNA of the CDR3: TGTGCCAGCAGCTTAACAGGGCAACGGGGGGGGTCCTACAATGAGCAGTTCTTC. The rearrangement joins TRBV11-3 to TRBJ2-1; 8 bases map to TRBD2. J was trimmed by 1 base and V by 2 bases; bases with no gene match: 10. This CDR3 comprises 18 residues. The V gene's germline CDR1 is SGHNT and CDR2 YENEEA.

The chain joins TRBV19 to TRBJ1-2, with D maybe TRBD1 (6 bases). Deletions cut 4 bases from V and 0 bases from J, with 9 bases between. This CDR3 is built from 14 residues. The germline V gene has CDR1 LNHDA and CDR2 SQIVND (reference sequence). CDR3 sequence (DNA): TGTGCCAGTAGTACCACAGGGACTAACTATGGCTACACCTTC. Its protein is CASSTTGTNYGYTF.

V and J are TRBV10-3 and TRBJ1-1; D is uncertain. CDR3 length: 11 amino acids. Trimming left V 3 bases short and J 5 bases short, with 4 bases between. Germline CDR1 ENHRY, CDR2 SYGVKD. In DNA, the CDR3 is TGTGCCATCAGTGACTTTACTGAAGCTTTCTTT. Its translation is CAISDFTEAFF.

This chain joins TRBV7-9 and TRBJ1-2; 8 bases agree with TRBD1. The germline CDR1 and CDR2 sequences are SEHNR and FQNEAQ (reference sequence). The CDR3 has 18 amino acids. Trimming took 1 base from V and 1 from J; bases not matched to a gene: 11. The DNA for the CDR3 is TGTGCCAGCAGCTTAGTGGGGCAGGGGGCCCTCTTTAACTATGGCTACACCTTC. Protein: CASSLVGQGALFNYGYTF.

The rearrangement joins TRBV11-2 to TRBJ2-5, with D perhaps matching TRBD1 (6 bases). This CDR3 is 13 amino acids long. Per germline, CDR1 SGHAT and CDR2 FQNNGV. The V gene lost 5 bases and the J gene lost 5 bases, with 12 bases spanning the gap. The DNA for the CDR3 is TGTGCCAGCAGCCTTCAGGGGTTCGAGACCCAGTACTTC. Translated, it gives CASSLQGFETQYF.

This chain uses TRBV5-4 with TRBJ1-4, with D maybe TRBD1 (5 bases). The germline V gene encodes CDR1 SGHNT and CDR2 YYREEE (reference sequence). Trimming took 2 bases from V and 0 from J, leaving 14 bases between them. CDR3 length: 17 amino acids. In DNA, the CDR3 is TGTGCCAGCAGCTTAGACGCTGGGGCTGCAACTAATGAAAAACTGTTTTTT. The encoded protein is CASSLDAGAATNEKLFF.

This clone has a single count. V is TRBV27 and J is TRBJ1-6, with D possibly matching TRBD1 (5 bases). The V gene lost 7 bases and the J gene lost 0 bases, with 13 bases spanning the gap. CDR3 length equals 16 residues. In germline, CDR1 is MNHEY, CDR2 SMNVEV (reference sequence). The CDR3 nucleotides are TGTGCCAGCAAGCTACAGGCCCACTCCTATAATTCACCCCTCCACTTT. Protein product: CASKLQAHSYNSPLHF.

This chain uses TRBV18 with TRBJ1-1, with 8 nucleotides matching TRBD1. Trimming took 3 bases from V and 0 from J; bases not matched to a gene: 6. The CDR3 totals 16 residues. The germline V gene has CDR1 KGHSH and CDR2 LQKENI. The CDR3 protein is CASSPGTGNLNTEAFF. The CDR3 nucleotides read TGTGCCAGCTCACCCGGGACAGGAAATCTGAACACTGAAGCTTTCTTT.

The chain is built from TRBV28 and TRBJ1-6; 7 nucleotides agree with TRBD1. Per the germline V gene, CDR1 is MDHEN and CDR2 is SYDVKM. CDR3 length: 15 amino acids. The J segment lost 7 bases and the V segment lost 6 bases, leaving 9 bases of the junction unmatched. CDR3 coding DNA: TGTGCCAGCAGAACCGACAGGGTCTCAAATTCACCCCTCCACTTT. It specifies CASRTDRVSNSPLHF.

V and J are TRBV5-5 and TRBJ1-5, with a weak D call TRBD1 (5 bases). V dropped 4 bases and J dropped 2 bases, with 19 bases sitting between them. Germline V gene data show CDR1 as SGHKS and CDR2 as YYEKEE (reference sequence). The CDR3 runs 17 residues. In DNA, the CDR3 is TGTGCCAGCAGCGTAGGGCGTCCCGAAGGGGGCAATCAGCCCCAGCATTTT. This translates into CASSVGRPEGGNQPQHF.

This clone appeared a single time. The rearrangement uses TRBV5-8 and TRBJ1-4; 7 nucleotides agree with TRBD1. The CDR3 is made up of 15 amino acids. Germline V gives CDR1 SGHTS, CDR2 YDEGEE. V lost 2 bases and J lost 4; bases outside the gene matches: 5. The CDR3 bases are TGTGCCAGCAGCTTTTCGGGACAGCTTAATGAAAAACTGTTTTTT. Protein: CASSFSGQLNEKLFF.

The CDR3 loop is CASSPYNGITYEQYF. In DNA, the CDR3 is TGTGCCAGCAGTCCCTACAACGGGATTACCTACGAGCAGTACTTC. This chain uses TRBV27 with TRBJ2-7; TRBD2 is a possible D gene (5 bases). The germline gives CDR1 MNHEY, CDR2 SMNVEV (reference sequence). Trimming left V 5 bases short and J 2 bases short, with 16 bases between. The CDR3 is 15 residues long.

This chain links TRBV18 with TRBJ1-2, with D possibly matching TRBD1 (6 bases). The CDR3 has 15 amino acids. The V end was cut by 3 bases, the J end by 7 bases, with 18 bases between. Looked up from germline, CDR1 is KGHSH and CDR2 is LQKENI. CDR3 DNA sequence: TGTGCCAGCTCACCGTCAGGGGACCTATTGCTTGGCTACACCTTC. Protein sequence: CASSPSGDLLLGYTF.

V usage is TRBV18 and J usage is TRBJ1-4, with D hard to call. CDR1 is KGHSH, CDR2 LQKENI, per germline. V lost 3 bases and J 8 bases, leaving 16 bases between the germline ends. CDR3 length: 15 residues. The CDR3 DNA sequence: TGTGCCAGCTCACCGCTGGGCCCCCAGTCGGAAAAACTGTTTTTT. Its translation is CASSPLGPQSEKLFF.

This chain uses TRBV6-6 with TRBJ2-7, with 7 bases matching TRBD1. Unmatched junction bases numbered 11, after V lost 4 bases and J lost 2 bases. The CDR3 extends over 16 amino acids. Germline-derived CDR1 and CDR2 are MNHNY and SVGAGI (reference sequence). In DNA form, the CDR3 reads TGTGCCAGCAGTTTAGATACCGGGACAGCCACCTACGAGCAGTACTTC. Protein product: CASSLDTGTATYEQYF.

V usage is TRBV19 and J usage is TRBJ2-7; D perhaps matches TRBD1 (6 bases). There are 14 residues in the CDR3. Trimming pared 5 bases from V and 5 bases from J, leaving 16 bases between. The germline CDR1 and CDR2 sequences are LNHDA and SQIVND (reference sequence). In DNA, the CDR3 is TGTGCCAGTAGTGCACTAACAGGGTTGCACGAGCAGTACTTC. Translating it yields CASSALTGLHEQYF.

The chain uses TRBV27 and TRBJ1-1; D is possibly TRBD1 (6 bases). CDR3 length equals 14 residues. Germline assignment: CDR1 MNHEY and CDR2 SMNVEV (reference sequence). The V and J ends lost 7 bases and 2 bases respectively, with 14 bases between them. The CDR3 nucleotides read TGTGCCAGCACCCACTGGGGACAAAACACTGAAGCTTTCTTT. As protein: CASTHWGQNTEAFF.

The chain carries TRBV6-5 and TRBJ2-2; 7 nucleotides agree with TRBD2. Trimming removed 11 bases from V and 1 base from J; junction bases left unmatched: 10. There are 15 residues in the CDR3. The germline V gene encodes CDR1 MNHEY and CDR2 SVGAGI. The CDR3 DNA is TGTGCCGCTCGACAAGCGGGAAGGAACACCGGGGAGCTGTTTTTT. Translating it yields CAARQAGRNTGELFF.

This CDR3 is CASRAGPALAKNIQYF. For the CDR3, the DNA is TGTGCCAGCCGTGCAGGGCCGGCATTAGCCAAAAACATTCAGTACTTC. The genes are TRBV2 and TRBJ2-4; tentative D call: TRBD1 (5 bases). V dropped 8 bases and J dropped 0 bases, with 17 bases sitting between them. This CDR3 has 16 residues. Per germline, CDR1 SNHLY and CDR2 FYNNEI.

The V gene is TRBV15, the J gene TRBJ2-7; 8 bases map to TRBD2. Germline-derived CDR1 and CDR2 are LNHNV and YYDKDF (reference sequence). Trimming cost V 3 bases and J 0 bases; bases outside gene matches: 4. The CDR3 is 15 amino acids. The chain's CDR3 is CATSSGRGGSYEQYF. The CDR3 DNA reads TGTGCCACCAGCAGTGGACGGGGGGGCTCCTACGAGCAGTACTTC.

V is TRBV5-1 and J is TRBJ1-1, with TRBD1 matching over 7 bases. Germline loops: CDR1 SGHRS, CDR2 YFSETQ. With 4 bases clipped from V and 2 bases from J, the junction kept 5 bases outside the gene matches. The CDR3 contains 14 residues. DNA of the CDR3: TGCGCCAGCAGCCCAAGGGACAGAAACACTGAAGCTTTCTTT. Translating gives CASSPRDRNTEAFF. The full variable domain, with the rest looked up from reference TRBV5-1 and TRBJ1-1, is KAGVTQTPRYLIKTRGQQVTLSCSPISGHRSVSWYQQTPGQGLQFLFEYFSETQRNKGNFPGRFSGRQFSNSRSEMNVSTLELGDSALYLCASSPRDRNTEAFFGQGTRLTVV.

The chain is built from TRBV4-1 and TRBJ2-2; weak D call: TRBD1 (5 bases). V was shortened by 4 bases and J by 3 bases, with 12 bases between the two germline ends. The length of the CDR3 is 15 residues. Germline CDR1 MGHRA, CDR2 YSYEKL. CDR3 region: CASSLKGRDTGELFF. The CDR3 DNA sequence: TGCGCCAGCAGCCTTAAGGGCAGGGACACCGGGGAGCTGTTTTTT.

For the CDR3, the DNA is TGTGCCAGCCTTTCAATAAGTCGGCCGGGACAGGAATTTTTCTATGGCTACACCTTC. Translating it yields CASLSISRPGQEFFYGYTF. The rearrangement uses TRBV2 and TRBJ1-2; 8 bases fit TRBD1. Germline CDR1 is SNHLY and CDR2 is FYNNEI. V was pared by 8 bases and J by 4 bases, with 24 bases of the junction left unmatched. The CDR3 is 19 amino acids.